These 18 T cell receptor beta chains came from one sample sequenced in a study of early T cells in non-severe SARS-CoV-2 infection. MiXCR, run by TCRdb on the 5' RACE reads, gives a single entry per CDR3 protein. The sample has about 83,000 distinct CDR3 sequences, roughly a tenth seen once. Sequencing used whole blood, obtained at baseline. The receptors come from an adult who was a healthcare worker with PCR-confirmed SARS-CoV-2 infection or an uninfected control (not recorded which).

Worth noting for this clonotype: A clone one base away is much larger, so this may be a read error. This chain uses TRBV7-9 with TRBJ2-3; D gene ambiguous. The length of the CDR3 is 12 residues. Germline CDR1 and CDR2: SEHNR and FQNEAQ (reference sequence). CDR3 coding DNA: TGTGTCAGCAGCTTAGCCCAAGATACGCAGTATTTT. Translation: CVSSLAQDTQYF.

The chain links TRBV10-2 to TRBJ1-2, with D hard to call. The CDR3 has 14 amino acids. The V end lost 0 bases, the J end lost 2 bases, and 7 bases lay between the germline ends. Germline CDR1 is WSHSY and CDR2 is SAAADI. CDR3 sequence reads: CASSESWGNYGYTF. CDR3 in DNA: TGCGCCAGCAGTGAGTCTTGGGGAAACTATGGCTACACCTTC.

The table lists this clonotype with a few counts. This chain links TRBV20-1 with TRBJ2-7, with 9 bases fitting TRBD1. Germline assignment: CDR1 DFQATT and CDR2 SNEGSKA (reference sequence). The CDR3 is 14 amino acids. The J segment lost 4 bases and the V segment lost 0 bases, leaving 4 bases of the junction unmatched. The CDR3 loop is CSARDPGQGYEQYF. CDR3 bases: TGCAGTGCTAGAGATCCGGGACAGGGATACGAGCAGTACTTC.

The chain joins TRBV2 to TRBJ2-3; the match to TRBD2 covers 8 bases. Trimming took 4 bases from V and 2 from J; bases not matched to a gene: 5. Germline V gives CDR1 SNHLY, CDR2 FYNNEI. The CDR3 extends over 15 amino acids. The CDR3 DNA follows: TGTGCCAGCAGTGGCGAACTAGCGGCCACAGATACGCAGTATTTT. It encodes CASSGELAATDTQYF.

This clonotype was seen a few times. The chain joins TRBV24-1 to TRBJ2-1; 7 nucleotides align to TRBD2. J gave up 6 bases and V 4 bases, and 5 bases lay outside the gene matches. Germline assignment: CDR1 KGHDR and CDR2 SFDVKD. The CDR3 consists of 14 residues. The CDR3 nucleotides are TGTGCCACCAGTGACAGGACTAGTAGCAATGAGCAGTTCTTC. Its protein product is CATSDRTSSNEQFF.

This clonotype was counted only a few times. The chain recombines TRBV2 with TRBJ2-2; D perhaps matches TRBD1 (5 bases). The germline V and J ends were trimmed by 5 bases and 0 bases, with 7 bases remaining between them. This CDR3 is 14 amino acids long. Germline assignment: CDR1 SNHLY and CDR2 FYNNEI. DNA for the CDR3: TGTGCCAGCAGTTGGACACCGAACACCGGGGAGCTGTTTTTT. It yields the protein CASSWTPNTGELFF.

The chain couples TRBV28 to TRBJ1-1; no firm D call. Per the germline V gene, CDR1 is MDHEN and CDR2 is SYDVKM. The length of the CDR3 is 14 residues. The germline V and J ends were trimmed by 7 bases and 4 bases, with 16 bases remaining between them. The CDR3 DNA reads TGTGCCAGCACCGGGTGGGTCTTGGGCACTGAAGCTTTCTTT. Protein sequence: CASTGWVLGTEAFF.

This clonotype was counted between two and nine times. V usage is TRBV5-4 and J usage is TRBJ2-3; 8 bases map to TRBD1. The J segment lost 3 bases and the V segment lost 4 bases, leaving 4 bases of the junction unmatched. This CDR3 comprises 14 residues. CDR1 is SGHNT, CDR2 YYREEE, per germline (reference sequence). In nucleotides, the CDR3 is TGTGCCAGCAGCAGCAGACAGGGGACAGATACGCAGTATTTT. The encoded protein is CASSSRQGTDTQYF.

In its sample, this clonotype was seen once. The CDR3 coding sequence is TGTGCCACGACACAGGGGCCTGCCAAAAACATTCAGTACTTC. It yields the protein CATTQGPAKNIQYF. The chain is built from TRBV10-3 and TRBJ2-4, with 7 nucleotides matching TRBD1. Trimming at V came to 10 bases and at J to 1 base, leaving 7 bases not matched to a gene. The V gene's germline CDR1 is ENHRY and CDR2 SYGVKD. The CDR3 is made up of 14 amino acids.

There are many counts of this clonotype. The chain links TRBV27 to TRBJ2-3; perhaps D is TRBD1 or TRBD2 (5 bases each). Germline CDR1 MNHEY, CDR2 SMNVEV (reference sequence). The CDR3 has 14 amino acids. V gave up 9 bases and J gave up 3 bases, with 16 bases separating them. The CDR3 sequence: CASALGAATDTQYF. Here the CDR3 DNA reads TGTGCCAGTGCCCTCGGGGCCGCTACAGATACGCAGTATTTT.

The chain has TRBV10-3 and TRBJ1-1, with 8 positions matching TRBD1. CDR3 size: 13 residues. CDR1 is ENHRY, CDR2 SYGVKD, per germline. Losses at the gene ends were 7 bases for V and 5 bases for J; bases not matched to a gene: 6. CDR3 DNA sequence: TGTGCCATCAAAGGACAGGGTAGTACTGAAGCTTTCTTT. Protein product: CAIKGQGSTEAFF.

This clonotype was found many times. This sequence joins TRBV29-1 and TRBJ1-1; 9 nucleotides agree with TRBD1. V was clipped by 7 bases and J by 5 bases; unmatched bases: 11. This CDR3 is 14 amino acids long. CDR1 SQVTM and CDR2 ANQGSEA come from the germline V gene. The CDR3 DNA reads as TGCAGCGCATACTCGGACAGGGGTTTGACTGAAGCTTTCTTT. Protein sequence: CSAYSDRGLTEAFF.

This clonotype has ten or more counts. The chain's CDR3 is CATSDPGQGAINEQFF. CDR3 nucleotide sequence: TGTGCCACCAGTGACCCTGGACAGGGGGCGATCAATGAGCAGTTCTTC. The chain links TRBV24-1 to TRBJ2-1; 11 bases are a match to TRBD1. V was clipped by 4 bases and J by 6 bases; unmatched bases: 7. This CDR3 region has 16 residues. CDR1 and CDR2 from the germline V gene are KGHDR and SFDVKD.

By proportion, this clonotype is medium-sized. CDR3 nucleotides: TGTGCCAGCAGTTTGGGGCGCGGTCATGGGACTAGCGGGAGTAGTGAGCAGTTCTTC. It yields the protein CASSLGRGHGTSGSSEQFF. The chain employs TRBV12-3 or TRBV12-4 and TRBJ2-1; 14 bases map to TRBD2. This CDR3 has 19 residues. V shed 3 bases and J 9 bases; nucleotides not matched to a gene: 16.

This chain connects TRBV20-1 to TRBJ2-1; TRBD2 is a possible D gene (8 bases). Trimming cost V 3 bases and J 3 bases, with 24 bases left between them. CDR3 size: 18 residues. Germline loops: CDR1 DFQATT, CDR2 SNEGSKA (reference sequence). DNA for the CDR3: TGCAGTGCTAGTAGAGGGGGCGGGAGGACCTATTACTACAATGAGCAGTTCTTC. It translates to CSASRGGGRTYYYNEQFF.

This clonotype was found a few times. The J gene is TRBJ1-1, the V gene TRBV28; TRBD1 matches 7 bases. V shed 6 bases, J shed 3 bases, and the junction held 1 base outside the gene matches. The V gene's germline CDR1 is MDHEN and CDR2 SYDVKM. The length of the CDR3 is 12 residues. The CDR3: CASRDRDTEAFF. The DNA for the CDR3 is TGTGCCAGCAGAGACAGGGACACTGAAGCTTTCTTT.

This clonotype was recorded a few times. CDR3 in DNA: TGCGCCAGCAGCTTGACGGCAGGCAACGCCAAAAACATTCAGTACTTC. Its translation is CASSLTAGNAKNIQYF. The chain combines TRBV5-1 with TRBJ2-4, with D unclear. V was shortened by 1 base and J by 1 base, with 12 bases between the two germline ends. The germline V gene encodes CDR1 SGHRS and CDR2 YFSETQ. CDR3 length equals 16 residues.

The chain employs TRBV28 and TRBJ2-7; TRBD1 is a possible D gene (5 bases). This CDR3 spans 12 amino acids. Trimming removed 8 bases from V and 0 bases from J, with 8 bases in between. The germline gives CDR1 MDHEN, CDR2 SYDVKM. In nucleotides, the CDR3 is TGTGCCAGCGGACAAAGCTCCTACGAGCAGTACTTC. Translated: CASGQSSYEQYF.